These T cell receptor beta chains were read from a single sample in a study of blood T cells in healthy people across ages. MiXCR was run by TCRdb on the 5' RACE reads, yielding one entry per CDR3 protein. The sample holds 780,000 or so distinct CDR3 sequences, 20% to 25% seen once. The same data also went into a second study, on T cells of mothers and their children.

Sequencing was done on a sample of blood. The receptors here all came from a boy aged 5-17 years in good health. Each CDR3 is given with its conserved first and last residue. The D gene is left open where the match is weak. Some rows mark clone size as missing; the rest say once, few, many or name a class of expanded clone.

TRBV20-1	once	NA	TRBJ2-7	CSAQDREGVYEQYF	TGCAGTGCCCAGGACAGGGAGGGTGTGTACGAGCAGTACTTC
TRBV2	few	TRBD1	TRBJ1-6	CASSDRTGGLSPLHF	TGTGCCAGCAGTGATAGAACAGGGGGCCTGTCACCCCTCCACTTT
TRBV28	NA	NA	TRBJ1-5	CASSFGVGNQPQHF	TGTGCCAGCAGTTTCGGGGTGGGGAATCAGCCCCAGCATTTT
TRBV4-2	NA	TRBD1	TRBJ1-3	CASSQDRQGRNTIYF	TGTGCCAGCAGCCAAGATCGACAGGGAAGAAACACCATATATTTT
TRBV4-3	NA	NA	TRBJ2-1	CASSQDGGPRPEQFF	TGCGCCAGCAGCCAAGATGGAGGGCCCCGTCCCGAGCAGTTCTTC
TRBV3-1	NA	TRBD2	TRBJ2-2	CASSHLTSGLNTGELFF	TGTGCCAGCAGCCACCTGACTAGCGGGTTGAACACCGGGGAGCTGTTTTTT
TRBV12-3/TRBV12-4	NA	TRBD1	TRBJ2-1	CASRLDRGNNEQFF	TGTGCCAGCAGGCTCGACAGGGGAAACAATGAGCAGTTCTTC
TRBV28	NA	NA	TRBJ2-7	CASRYGSAYEQYF	TGTGCCAGCAGGTACGGAAGTGCCTACGAGCAGTACTTC
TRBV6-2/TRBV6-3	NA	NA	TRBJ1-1	CASTQYRETEAFF	TGTGCCAGCACCCAGTACAGGGAAACTGAAGCTTTCTTT
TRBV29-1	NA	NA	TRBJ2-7	CSGRDIEQYF	TGCAGCGGGAGGGACATCGAGCAGTACTTC
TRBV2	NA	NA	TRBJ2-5	CASSGASKGTQYF	TGTGCCAGCAGTGGGGCGTCGAAGGGGACCCAGTACTTC
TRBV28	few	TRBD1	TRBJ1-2	CASSLYGTGLGGYTF	TGTGCCAGCAGTTTATATGGGACAGGGTTAGGTGGCTACACCTTC
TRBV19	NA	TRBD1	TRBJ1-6	CASTAQGANSPLHF	TGTGCCAGTACCGCACAGGGGGCTAATTCACCCCTCCACTTT
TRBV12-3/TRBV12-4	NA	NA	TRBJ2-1	CASSLRFGNEQFF	TGTGCCAGCAGCCTGAGGTTCGGGAATGAGCAGTTCTTC
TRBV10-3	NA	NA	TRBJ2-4	CAISESSIQYF	TGTGCCATCAGTGAGTCAAGCATTCAGTACTTC
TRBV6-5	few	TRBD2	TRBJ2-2	CASSYSGREGTGELFF	TGTGCCAGCAGTTACTCTGGCAGGGAGGGAACCGGGGAGCTGTTTTTT
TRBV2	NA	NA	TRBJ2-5	CASNQIQETQYF	TGTGCCAGCAACCAGATCCAAGAGACCCAGTACTTC
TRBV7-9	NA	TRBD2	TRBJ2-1	CASSLRGGPTYNEQFF	TGTGCCAGCAGCTTACGCGGGGGGCCAACCTACAATGAGCAGTTCTTC
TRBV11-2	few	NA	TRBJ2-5	CASSLGLIRTETQYF	TGTGCCAGCAGCTTAGGGCTCATAAGGACGGAGACCCAGTACTTC
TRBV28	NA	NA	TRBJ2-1	CASSLGLFYNEQFF	TGTGCCAGCAGTTTAGGGCTATTCTACAATGAGCAGTTCTTC
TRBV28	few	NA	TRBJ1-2	CASRKAGSGQGYTF	TGTGCCAGCAGAAAGGCGGGCTCAGGGCAGGGCTACACCTTC
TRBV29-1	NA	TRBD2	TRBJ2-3	CSVATSGNTDTQYF	TGCAGCGTTGCCACTAGCGGGAACACAGATACGCAGTATTTT